This T cell receptor (beta chain) appears in the sequencing data of a study of cytomegalovirus exposure and HLA in healthy donors (dated by TCRdb to 2017 to 2019). Study-wide context: An earlier analysis of several hundred of the donors reported over 250 Gb of sequence data and 117 million unique TCR beta sequences obtained from around 170 million T cells. Roughly 5 DR-DQ haplotypes were handled as single units for association and clustering because linkage in the cohort was strong. An earlier analysis of roughly 600 of the donors used high-throughput TCR beta sequencing to judge whether each TCR beta V gene segment behaved as functional or pseudogenic. In a later genetic analysis, genome-wide SNP genotypes for about three fifths of the 666 donors were used, and that subset was treated as a discovery cohort. Donor age, sex, ethnicity and CMV serostatus were compiled alongside the repertoire data. On average, 235,054 unique TCR beta nucleotide sequences were sequenced per donor among about 400 genotyped donors of the cohort, with around 19% of those sequences being non-productive. The study aimed to test whether signatures of past pathogen exposure could be identified by cataloging public T cell receptors. The number of donors typed differed by locus, with 629-630 for A, B, C, DRB1 and DQB1, around 500 for DQA1, 600 to 610 for DPA1, and under 490 for DPB1. All discovery cohort repertoires had been generated using a single sequencing platform. HLA typing included class I and class II loci at four-digit resolution. In addition to the first cohort of 650 to 800 subjects, a separate validation cohort of 120 different subjects was used. A later analysis re-examined previously published TCR beta repertoires from roughly 650 donors and added high-resolution HLA genotyping to investigate patterns of TCR occurrence. To predict cytomegalovirus infection status, the study brought together high-throughput TCR immunosequencing, statistical association of individual TCRs with disease status, and machine learning. Of the approximately 400 genotyped donors, about 84% fell in the genetic ancestry cluster associated with self-reported Caucasian donors. Using immunosequencing, the study profiled T cell repertoires from around 670 subjects and related those repertoires to cytomegalovirus serostatus. Rather than using new phenotypic data, the later analysis identified candidate immune exposures from TCR beta sequences and from how often those sequences occurred across donors. An early release that covered about 600 HLA-typed donors contained 300 to 350 gigabases of sequencing data and tens of millions of unique TCR sequences. Broader findings and caveats from the paper: CMV serostatus was the only immune exposure information available for the cohort. Some IMGT-functional V segments, including TRBV6-2 and TRBV6-3, could not be distinguished by the 87-base-pair reads and were therefore excluded. This cohort had only TCR beta chains sequenced, and the lack of alpha or paired-chain data limited which features could be detected. In a later analysis, several top co-occurrence clusters were reported to appear linked to parvovirus B19, influenza, CMV and Epstein-Barr virus. According to the authors, the approach could potentially be generalized to other disease states and immunological phenotypes. When HLA alleles, especially DR and DQ, strongly co-occurred, attributing TCR associations to individual alleles was difficult. In an earlier analysis of 450 to 750 of the donors, most TCR beta V segments appeared in productive rearrangements about 87% or about 30% of the time, broadly matching IMGT annotations. A further reported finding was that TCR beta sequences accurately predicted the HLA-A and HLA-B alleles for most subjects in the first cohort. HLA typing was unavailable for some donors at each locus, so association tests used only the typed subset. According to a later analysis, most CMV-associated TCR beta chains appeared to be HLA-restricted, and the HLA associations seemed to be driven largely by CMV exposure. Compared with equally common non-associated chains, HLA-associated TCR beta chains in a later analysis were more clonally expanded and had lower generation probabilities. The classifier was reported to diagnose cytomegalovirus status with high specificity and sensitivity in both the original and validation cohorts. A total of 150 or so TCR beta chains were listed by the study as associated with cytomegalovirus. V-gene and J-gene trimming of TCR beta chains was associated with a missense DCLRE1C variant in a later genetic analysis, and the association was replicated in an independent cohort. In vitro tests confirmed that a few of the cytomegalovirus-associated TCR beta chains recognize cytomegalovirus antigens. Correlated functional status among segregating V segments might be attributable to linkage disequilibrium, but an unknown experimental factor could not be ruled out. Sequencing depth was assumed to be roughly uniform across donors in the presence/absence analyses, though that assumption may not hold. The sequencing pipeline was judged likely to have produced a cluster of highly shared sequence variants as a technical artifact. According to a later analysis, TCR association rates differed among HLA loci, with DRB1 alleles showing the most associated TCRs and HLA-C alleles showing the fewest. In a later analysis, some 17,000 TCR beta sequences were associated with specific HLA alleles at a false discovery rate of 0.05. According to a later genetic analysis, donors in an Asian-associated ancestry cluster had fewer N-insertions in productive TCRs than the approximately 630-donor mean. Seventeen rarely observed V segments, including chromosome 9 orphons, were excluded from the earlier analysis of approximately 500 of the donors because counts were too low. Across donors, most TCR sequences were observed very rarely, whereas some public TCRs were present in many individuals.

Libraries were made using the immunoSEQ multiplex PCR assay. For the multiplex PCR, a mixture combining 60 forward primers for TCR Vbeta segments and 13 reverse primers for TCR Jbeta segments was used. The CDR3 region of rearranged TCR beta genes was amplified from genomic DNA by a multiplex PCR assay. Amplified TCR beta libraries were sequenced as 87-base-pair reads on the Illumina HiSeq System. In the authors' own workflow: A later analysis tallied about 77 million unique TCR beta chains across the 666 repertoires, and approximately 12 million of those chains were shared by two or more donors. To remove PCR and sequencing errors, raw reads were error-corrected and collapsed into unique sequences using a nearest-neighbor algorithm that merged closely related sequences. V, D and J gene segments were assigned by aligning CDR3 sequences to IMGT reference sequences. Each retained sequence needed at least a six-nucleotide match to both a V gene segment and a J gene segment. Rearrangements were classified as productive when the CDR3 lacked stop codons and remained in frame with V and J, and all other rearrangements were classified as non-productive. Following IMGT convention, CDR3 was defined as the stretch from the second conserved V-encoded cysteine up to the conserved J-encoded phenylalanine. In an earlier analysis of 500 to 650 of the donors, sequences lacking an unambiguous match to a single V gene segment were excluded. An earlier analysis of a few hundred of the donors classified V segments as functional when productive rearrangements were above 56.7% and as segregating when the standard deviation between donors was above 5%. A statistical classification framework was built for diagnosing cytomegalovirus status from the catalog of TCR beta chain sequences. A later analysis assigned V and J genes by comparing TCR nucleotide sequences with IMGT/GENE-DB human TR gene sequences. A later analysis assigned CDR3 sequences and most-parsimonious VDJ recombination scenarios with the TCRdist pipeline. In a later analysis, each TCR beta chain was defined by its CDR3 amino acid sequence together with its V-gene family, and reads without a unique V-gene family were excluded. To address suspected cross-contamination and a sequencing artifact, a later analysis removed 550 to 750 highly shared, low-generation-probability nucleotide sequences. For each public chain, a later analysis derived a clonal expansion index from normalized ranks of inferred template counts within each repertoire. A later analysis computed generation probabilities with a VDJ recombination model fitted to out-of-frame rearrangements, and checked the results against IGoR. In a later analysis, hypergeometric tests were used to score TCR-TCR, TCR-HLA and TCR-CMV co-occurrence, with a repertoire-size bias correction applied to TCR pairs. In a later analysis, false discovery rates were estimated by permuting HLA or CMV assignments 20 times. A later analysis grouped co-occurring TCRs with DBSCAN, adding TCRdist sequence similarity when clustering within HLA-allele-positive subsets. Repertoires with fewer than 30,000 or more than 120,000 public chains, plus five repertoires with anomalous nucleotide sharing, were excluded from co-occurrence clustering. Sourced from immuneACCESS, this table was stored by TCRdb with only in-frame sequences that have V and J called. A share of the clones is absent; for the studies checked, an unresolved V gene accounts for under half, and the remainder has no known explanation. Clone size and the V and J calls come from that table; the DNA yielded D and trimming. The sample contains more than 65,000 clones, about 74% of them found a single time. Together, the top ten hold approximately 10% of the sample.

The CDR3 spans 14 residues, from the cysteine through the phenylalanine. Just CDR3 DNA is preserved here, 42 bases in frame from base 1. The germline V gene yields SGDLS for CDR1 and YYNGEE for CDR2. Remarks on this clone: No cognate antigen has been identified for it. No per-base quality is available; no much larger clone lies one base away.

The cohort consisted of 666 healthy bone marrow donors. Cohort members were all nominally healthy when sampled, although unrecorded immune exposures were likely present. The donor tested CMV seropositive, placing the donor among the roughly 270 seropositive members of the cohort. A peripheral blood sample was provided by each donor, and peripheral blood mononuclear cells were used for TCR beta sequencing. Genomic DNA extraction from the blood cell samples was performed with the Qiagen DNeasy Blood Extraction Kit. The rearrangement joined TRBV9 to TRBJ2-5; D gene: possibly TRBD2, on 5 matching bases. The end of the DNA aligns better with TRBJ2-7, so the J call may be wrong. The TCR originated in an older woman in good health and CMV-seropositive. The material sequenced was PBMCs. This receptor carries the CDR3 CASSVAPQEGEQYF. The DNA is as follows: TGTGCCAGCAGCGTAGCCCCACAAGAGGGCGAGCAGTACTTC.